This entry features one T cell receptor beta chain sequence. The antigen remains unidentified. The junction shows a germline mismatch at one end, possibly a read error. The CDR3 is 15 amino acids. Germline V lookup: CDR1 GTSNPN, CDR2 SVGIG (reference sequence). It was from around 18-30 mg of unsorted bulk tissue that RNA and DNA were co-extracted. The researchers produced TCR beta cDNA from 450 to 600 ng total RNA with a constant-region primer. ARM-PCR was slightly modified, and three nested multiplex PCR rounds with it gave rise to the TCR beta libraries. Each of the first two PCR rounds ran roughly 9 cycles with TRBV1-TRBV30 forward and C-beta reverse primers. Via MiXCR, TCRdb re-called the multiplex PCR reads, giving one row per CDR3 protein. The sample has about 64,000 distinct CDR3 sequences, approximately 74% seen once. These data belong to a study of tumor-infiltrating lymphocytes in primary liver carcinoma. At the level of the study: Yields of productive TCRbeta reads ranged from roughly 3.5 to 8 million per sample and were similar across tissue types. Findings of the study overall: Top-250-clone fractions were significantly higher in tumors than in blood (p = 0.039).

The V gene is TRBV30, the J gene TRBJ1-2; D is uncertain. This TCR was recovered from a middle-aged man with primary liver carcinoma and hepatitis B virus infection. Sample: liver tumor tissue from sampling region 4. Indicated subset: tumor region T4, right-lateral pole. CDR3 bases: TGTACCTGGAGTGTAGGGCCATATCTCGAAGGCGGCTACACCTTC. The encoded protein is CTWSVGPYLEGGYTF.